Given below is one T cell receptor beta chain in context. This clonotype appeared a few times. This clone's antigen is unknown. Within one base of it there is no much larger clone, and no base qualities were kept. CDR1 is given as DFQATT and CDR2 as SNEGSKA, both from the germline V gene (reference sequence). The germline ends are 9 bases apart after V is trimmed by 0 bases and J by 0 bases. There are 14 amino acids in the CDR3, from cysteine to phenylalanine inclusive. Only the CDR3 region is kept as DNA, spanning 42 bases read in frame from base 1. The data are from a study of regulatory and conventional T cells in breast cancer (dated by TCRdb to about 2015). The library relied on PCR. Sequencing was performed on an Illumina MiSeq. TCRdb applied fastp at Q25 and MiXCR to the public reads, then kept only in-frame beta chains. Each record represents a unique CDR3 protein, reported with the most common genes and DNA among its rows. The sample table lists more than 15,000 distinct CDR3 sequences, around a third of them with a count of one. The ten top clones hold 1.6% of the sample.

The sequenced sample consisted of conventional T cells from blood. The chain uses TRBV20-1 and TRBJ2-7; TRBD1 is a weak D gene call, 5 bases matching. This receptor was obtained from a female donor in good health. The sequenced DNA: TGCAGTGCTAGAGAAAGGGGTTTCTCCTACGAGCAGTACTTC. This yields the protein CSARERGFSYEQYF.